These 2 T cell receptor beta chains came from one sample sequenced in a study of T cell responses to AZD1222 COVID-19 vaccine. Method: immunoSEQ multiplex PCR; TCRdb's copy keeps in-frame clones and lacks some. This table holds some 170,000 clones, roughly 89% found once. Sample: peripheral blood, taken on day 0 of AZD1222 vaccination. These receptors all stem from an adult in good health.

The chain uses TRBV5-1 and TRBJ1-6; D remains ambiguous. The CDR3 is 15 residues long. In germline, CDR1 is SGHRS, CDR2 YFSETQ. V was trimmed by 0 bases and J by 3 bases, leaving 7 bases between them. The CDR3 DNA reads TGCGCCAGCAGCTTGGAAGGGTACTATAATTCACCCCTCCACTTT. This translates into CASSLEGYYNSPLHF.

The CDR3: CASSQDRLAGGSSYNEQFF. CDR3 in DNA: TGTGCCAGCAGCCAAGATCGACTAGCGGGAGGGAGCTCCTACAATGAGCAGTTCTTC. The chain uses TRBV14 and TRBJ2-1, with 14 bases aligning to TRBD2. The trim removed 0 bases at V and 0 bases at J, leaving 4 bases unmatched. CDR3 length: 19 residues. Germline V lookup: CDR1 SGHDN, CDR2 FVKESK.